The present entry profiles one TCR beta chain with its context. Other DNA sequences of this sample code for an identical CDR3. Patients were ineligible given autoimmune disease history or systemic immunosuppression. The assay was immunoSEQ multiplex PCR, and TCRdb's table has in-frame clones only and misses some. The sample consists of about 40,000 clones, approximately 88% of them appearing once. This specimen comes from a study of OX40 agonist ivuxolimab in advanced cancers. Study as a whole: Dose-escalation patients had hepatocellular carcinoma, melanoma, renal cell or head and neck cancer.

This clonotype originated in an adult with an advanced solid tumor such as melanoma, head and neck, liver or kidney cancer. The specimen comprised CD4+ or CD8+ T cells sorted from blood, sampled in a trial of the OX40 agonist ivuxolimab.

The CDR3 loop reads CASSLGRGYEQYF. Written as DNA, the CDR3 is TGTGCCAGCAGCCTAGGGCGTGGGTACGAGCAGTACTTC. The rearrangement uses TRBV28 and TRBJ2-7; unclear D gene. From germline, CDR1 is MDHEN and CDR2 SYDVKM. Trimming shortened V by 6 bases and J by 4 bases, and 13 bases separated the two germline ends. The CDR3 loop spans 13 amino acids.